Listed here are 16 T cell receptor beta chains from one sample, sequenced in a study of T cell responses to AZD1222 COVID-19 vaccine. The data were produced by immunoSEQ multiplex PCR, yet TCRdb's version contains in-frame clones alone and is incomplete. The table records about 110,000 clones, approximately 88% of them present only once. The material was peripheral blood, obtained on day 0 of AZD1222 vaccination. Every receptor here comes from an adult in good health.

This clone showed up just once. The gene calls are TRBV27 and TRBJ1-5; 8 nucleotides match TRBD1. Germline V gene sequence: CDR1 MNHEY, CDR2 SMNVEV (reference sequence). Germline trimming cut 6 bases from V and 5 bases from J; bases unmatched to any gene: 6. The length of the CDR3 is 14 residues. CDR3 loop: CASSYRGGDQPQHF. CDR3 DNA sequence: TGTGCCAGCAGCTACAGGGGGGGGGATCAGCCCCAGCATTTT.

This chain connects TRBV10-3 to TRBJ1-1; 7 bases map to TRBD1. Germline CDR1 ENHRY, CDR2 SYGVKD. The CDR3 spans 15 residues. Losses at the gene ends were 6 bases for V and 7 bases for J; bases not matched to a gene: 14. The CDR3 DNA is TGTGCCATCAGCAACCTGGAGACAGGGCACCTTGAAGCTTTCTTT. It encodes CAISNLETGHLEAFF.

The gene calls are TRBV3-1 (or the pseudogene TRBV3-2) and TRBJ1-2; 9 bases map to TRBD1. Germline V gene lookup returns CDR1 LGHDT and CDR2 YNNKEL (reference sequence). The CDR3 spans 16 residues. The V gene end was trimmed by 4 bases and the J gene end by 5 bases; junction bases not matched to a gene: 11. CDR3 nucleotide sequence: TGTGCCAGCAGCCTTTCTGGACAGGGGCCAGGTTATGGCTACACCTTC. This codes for CASSLSGQGPGYGYTF.

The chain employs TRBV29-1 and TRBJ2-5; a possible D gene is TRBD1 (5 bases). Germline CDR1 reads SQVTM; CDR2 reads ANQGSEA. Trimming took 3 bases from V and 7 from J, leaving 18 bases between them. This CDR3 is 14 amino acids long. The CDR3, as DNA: TGCAGCGTTGACCCAGCAAACCCCCAGGGGACCCAGTACTTC. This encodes CSVDPANPQGTQYF.

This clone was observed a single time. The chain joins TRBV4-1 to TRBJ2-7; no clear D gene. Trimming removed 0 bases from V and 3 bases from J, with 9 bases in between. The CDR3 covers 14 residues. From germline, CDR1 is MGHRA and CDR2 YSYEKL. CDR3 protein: CASSQDPASYEQYF. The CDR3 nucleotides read TGCGCCAGCAGCCAAGATCCGGCCAGCTACGAGCAGTACTTC.

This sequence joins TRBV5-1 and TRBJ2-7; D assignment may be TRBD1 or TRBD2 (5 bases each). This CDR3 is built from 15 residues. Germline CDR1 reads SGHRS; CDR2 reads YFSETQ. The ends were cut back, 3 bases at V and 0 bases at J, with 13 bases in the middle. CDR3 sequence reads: CASSSDPGSSYEQYF. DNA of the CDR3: TGCGCCAGCAGCTCGGATCCAGGGAGCTCCTACGAGCAGTACTTC.

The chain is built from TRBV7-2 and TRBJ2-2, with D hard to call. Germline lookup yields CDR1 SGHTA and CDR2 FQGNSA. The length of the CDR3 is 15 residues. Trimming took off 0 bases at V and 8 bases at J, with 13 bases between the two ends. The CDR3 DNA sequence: TGTGCCAGCAGCTTAGCGAACAGTATTGGTGGGGAGCTGTTTTTT. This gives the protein CASSLANSIGGELFF.

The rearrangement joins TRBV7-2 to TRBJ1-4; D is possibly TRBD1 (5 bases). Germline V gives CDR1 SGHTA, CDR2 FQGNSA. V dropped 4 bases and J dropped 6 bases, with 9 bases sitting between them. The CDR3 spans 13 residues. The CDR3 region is CASSYGGDEKLFF. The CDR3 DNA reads TGTGCCAGCAGCTACGGGGGGGATGAAAAACTGTTTTTT.

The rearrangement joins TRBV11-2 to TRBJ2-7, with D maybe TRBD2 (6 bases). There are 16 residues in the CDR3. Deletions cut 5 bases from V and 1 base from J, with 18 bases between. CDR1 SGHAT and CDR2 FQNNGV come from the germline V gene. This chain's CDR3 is CASSARGGERSYEQYF. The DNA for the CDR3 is TGTGCCAGCAGCGCCCGTGGCGGGGAGAGGTCCTACGAGCAGTACTTC. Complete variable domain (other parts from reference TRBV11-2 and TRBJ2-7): EAGVAQSPRYKIIEKRQSVAFWCNPISGHATLYWYQQILGQGPKLLIQFQNNGVVDDSQLPKDRFSAERLKGVDSTLKIQPAKLEDSAVYLCASSARGGERSYEQYFGPGTRLTVT.

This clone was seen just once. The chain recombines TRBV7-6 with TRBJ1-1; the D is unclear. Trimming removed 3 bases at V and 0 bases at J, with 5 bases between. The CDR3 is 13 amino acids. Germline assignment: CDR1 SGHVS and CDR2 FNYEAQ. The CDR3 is CASSLSVNTEAFF. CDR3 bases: TGTGCCAGCAGCTTGTCTGTGAACACTGAAGCTTTCTTT. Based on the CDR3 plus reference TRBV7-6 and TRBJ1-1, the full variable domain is GAGVSQSPRYKVTKRGQDVALRCDPISGHVSLYWYRQALGQGPEFLTYFNYEAQQDKSGLPNDRFSAERPEGSISTLTIQRTEQRDSAMYRCASSLSVNTEAFFGQGTRLTVV.

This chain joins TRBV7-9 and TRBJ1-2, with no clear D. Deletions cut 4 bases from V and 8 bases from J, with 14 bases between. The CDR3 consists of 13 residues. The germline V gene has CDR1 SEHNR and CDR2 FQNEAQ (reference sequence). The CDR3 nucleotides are TGTGCCAGCAGCTCGGGCCCCGCCGGCGGCTACACCTTC. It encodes CASSSGPAGGYTF. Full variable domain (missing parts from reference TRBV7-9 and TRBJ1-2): DTGVSQNPRHKITKRGQNVTFRCDPISEHNRLYWYRQTLGQGPEFLTYFQNEAQLEKSRLLSDRFSAERPKGSFSTLEIQRTEQGDSAMYLCASSSGPAGGYTFGSGTRLTVV.

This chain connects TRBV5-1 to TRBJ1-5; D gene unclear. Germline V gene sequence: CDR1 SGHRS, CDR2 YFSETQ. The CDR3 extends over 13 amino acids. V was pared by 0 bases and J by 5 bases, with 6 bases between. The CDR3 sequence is CASSLDSYQPQHF. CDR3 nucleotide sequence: TGCGCCAGCAGCTTGGACAGTTATCAGCCCCAGCATTTT.

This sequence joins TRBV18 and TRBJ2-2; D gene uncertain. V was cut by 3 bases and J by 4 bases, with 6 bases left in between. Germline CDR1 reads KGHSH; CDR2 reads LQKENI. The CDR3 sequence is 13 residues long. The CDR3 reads CASSPDLTGELFF. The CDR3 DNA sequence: TGTGCCAGCTCACCGGATCTCACCGGGGAGCTGTTTTTT. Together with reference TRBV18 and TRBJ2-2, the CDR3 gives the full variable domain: NAGVMQNPRHLVRRRGQEARLRCSPMKGHSHVYWYRQLPEEGLKFMVYLQKENIIDESGMPKERFSAEFPKEGPSILRIQQVVRGDSAAYFCASSPDLTGELFFGEGSRLTVL.

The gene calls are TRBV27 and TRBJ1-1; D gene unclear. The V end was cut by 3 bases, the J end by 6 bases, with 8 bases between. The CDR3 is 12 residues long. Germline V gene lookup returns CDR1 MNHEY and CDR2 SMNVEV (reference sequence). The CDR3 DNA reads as TGTGCCAGCAGTTTGGCTGGCGCTGAAGCTTTCTTT. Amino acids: CASSLAGAEAFF.

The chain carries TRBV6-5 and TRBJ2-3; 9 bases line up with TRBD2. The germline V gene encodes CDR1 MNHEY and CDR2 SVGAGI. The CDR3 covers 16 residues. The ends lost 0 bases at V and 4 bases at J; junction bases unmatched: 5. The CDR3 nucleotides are TGTGCCAGCAGTTACTCGACGGCTAGCGGGGCAGATACGCAGTATTTT. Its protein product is CASSYSTASGADTQYF.

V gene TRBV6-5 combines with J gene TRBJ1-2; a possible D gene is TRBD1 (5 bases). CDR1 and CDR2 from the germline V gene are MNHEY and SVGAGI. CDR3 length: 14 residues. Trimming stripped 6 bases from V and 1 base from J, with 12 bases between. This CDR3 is CASSPQGINYGYTF. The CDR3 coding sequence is TGTGCCAGCAGCCCCCAGGGAATTAACTATGGCTACACCTTC.